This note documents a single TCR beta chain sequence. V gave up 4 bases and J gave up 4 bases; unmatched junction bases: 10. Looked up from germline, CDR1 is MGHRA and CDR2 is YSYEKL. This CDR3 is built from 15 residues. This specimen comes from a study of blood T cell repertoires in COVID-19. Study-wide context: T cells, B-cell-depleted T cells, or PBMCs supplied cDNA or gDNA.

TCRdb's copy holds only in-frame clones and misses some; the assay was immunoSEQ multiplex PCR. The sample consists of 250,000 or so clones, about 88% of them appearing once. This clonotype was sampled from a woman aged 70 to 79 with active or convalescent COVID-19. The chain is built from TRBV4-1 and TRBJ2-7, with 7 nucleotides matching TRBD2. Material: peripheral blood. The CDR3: CASSPGGLPTYEQYF. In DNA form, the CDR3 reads TGCGCCAGCAGCCCGGGGGGACTGCCTACATACGAGCAGTACTTC.